This entry features one T cell receptor (beta chain) sequence. As yet, its antigen is unknown. The CDR3 has 15 residues. Germline V gives CDR1 LNHNV, CDR2 YYDKDF (reference sequence). V lost 5 bases, J lost 4 bases, and 7 bases stayed unmatched. This entry comes from a study of cytomegalovirus exposure and HLA in healthy donors. About the study: Most donors, 81% of 350 to 450 genotyped, fell in the Caucasian-associated ancestry cluster.

Use of 60 Vbeta and 13 Jbeta primers characterized the PCR. Generated by immunoSEQ multiplex PCR, the TCRdb table keeps only in-frame clones and is missing some. This table holds more than 45,000 clones. Whole-study findings and limits: The authors judged a highly shared variant cluster likely a sequencing artifact. Common viral pathogens (according to a later analysis) appeared linked to several of the most significant clusters. In a later analysis, TCR beta V- and J-gene trimming showed a link to a missense DCLRE1C variant.

Sequenced: PBMCs. The chain is built from TRBV15 and TRBJ2-7, with 11 bases matching TRBD2. This TCR was recovered from a woman aged 55-75 years in good health and CMV-seropositive. CDR3 residues: CATSLTSGGGYEQYF. The CDR3 DNA follows: TGTGCCACCAGCCTAACTAGCGGGGGAGGTTACGAGCAGTACTTC.